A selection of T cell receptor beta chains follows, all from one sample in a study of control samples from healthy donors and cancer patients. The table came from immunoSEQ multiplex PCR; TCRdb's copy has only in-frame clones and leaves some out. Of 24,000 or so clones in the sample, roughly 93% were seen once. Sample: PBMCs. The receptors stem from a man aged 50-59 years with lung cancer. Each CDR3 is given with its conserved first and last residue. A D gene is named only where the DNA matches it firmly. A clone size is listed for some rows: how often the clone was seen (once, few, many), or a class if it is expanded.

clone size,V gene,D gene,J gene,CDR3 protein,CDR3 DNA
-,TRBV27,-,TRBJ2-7,CASSLLGAIDEQYF,TGTGCCAGCAGTTTACTAGGGGCGATCGACGAGCAGTACTTC
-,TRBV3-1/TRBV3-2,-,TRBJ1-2,CASSSVGVDYGYTF,TGTGCCAGCAGCAGCGTAGGAGTAGATTATGGCTACACCTTC
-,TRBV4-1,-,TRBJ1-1,CASRSGTSNTEAFF,TGCGCCAGCAGGAGCGGGACATCGAACACTGAAGCTTTCTTT
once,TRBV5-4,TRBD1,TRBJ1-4,CASSGGGQAPTNEKLFF,TGTGCCAGCAGCGGTGGGGGACAGGCGCCAACTAATGAAAAACTGTTTTTT
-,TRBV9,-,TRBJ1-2,CASSGLTGDDGYTF,TGTGCCAGCAGCGGACTGACAGGAGACGATGGCTACACCTTC
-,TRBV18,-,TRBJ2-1,CASSPRKRDTQGNNEQFF,TGTGCCAGCTCACCACGTAAAAGGGACACCCAAGGTAACAATGAGCAGTTCTTC
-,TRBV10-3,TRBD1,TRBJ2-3,CAIRGQGTADTQYF,TGTGCCATCAGAGGACAGGGGACCGCAGATACGCAGTATTTT
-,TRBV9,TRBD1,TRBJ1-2,CASSNSATGVGGYTF,TGTGCCAGCAGCAACTCTGCGACAGGGGTTGGCGGCTACACCTTC
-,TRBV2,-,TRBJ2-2,CASRLTPRSPGHTGELFF,TGTGCCAGCAGGTTAACCCCCCGATCTCCCGGACACACCGGGGAGCTGTTTTTT
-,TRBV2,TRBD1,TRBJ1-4,CASQGGDEKLFF,TGTGCCAGCCAGGGGGGGGATGAAAAACTGTTTTTT
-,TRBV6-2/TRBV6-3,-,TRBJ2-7,CASSTDSYEQYF,TGTGCCAGCAGCACGGATTCTTACGAGCAGTACTTC
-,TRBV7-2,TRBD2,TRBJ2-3,CASSLLLAGELDTQYF,TGTGCCAGCAGCTTACTCCTAGCGGGGGAACTAGATACGCAGTATTTT
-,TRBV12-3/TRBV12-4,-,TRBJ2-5,CASSLSRKETQYF,TGTGCCAGCAGTTTGTCCAGAAAAGAGACCCAGTACTTC
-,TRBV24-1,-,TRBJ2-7,CATSESPGRNSYEQYF,TGTGCCACCAGTGAATCCCCGGGACGTAACTCCTACGAGCAGTACTTC
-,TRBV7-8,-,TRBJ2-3,CASSLSLPGRGTDTQYF,TGTGCCAGCAGCCTCTCTCTCCCGGGGAGAGGCACAGATACGCAGTATTTT
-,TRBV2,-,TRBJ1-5,CASSPQGTNQPQHF,TGTGCCAGCAGCCCTCAGGGAACCAATCAGCCCCAGCATTTT
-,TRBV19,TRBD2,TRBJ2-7,CASTRTSGGSYEQYF,TGTGCCAGTACCAGGACTAGCGGGGGGTCCTACGAGCAGTACTTC
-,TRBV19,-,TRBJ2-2,CASSISRVGTGELFF,TGTGCCAGTAGTATCTCTAGGGTTGGCACCGGGGAGCTGTTTTTT
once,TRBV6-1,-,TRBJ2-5,CASSEMEQGQETQYF,TGTGCCAGCAGTGAAATGGAACAGGGTCAAGAGACCCAGTACTTC
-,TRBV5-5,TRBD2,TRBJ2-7,CASSLAFGGGEYF,TGTGCCAGCAGCTTGGCCTTTGGGGGAGGGGAGTACTTC
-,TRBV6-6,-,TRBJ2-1,CASSYSENYEQFF,TGTGCCAGCAGTTACTCGGAAAACTATGAGCAGTTCTTC